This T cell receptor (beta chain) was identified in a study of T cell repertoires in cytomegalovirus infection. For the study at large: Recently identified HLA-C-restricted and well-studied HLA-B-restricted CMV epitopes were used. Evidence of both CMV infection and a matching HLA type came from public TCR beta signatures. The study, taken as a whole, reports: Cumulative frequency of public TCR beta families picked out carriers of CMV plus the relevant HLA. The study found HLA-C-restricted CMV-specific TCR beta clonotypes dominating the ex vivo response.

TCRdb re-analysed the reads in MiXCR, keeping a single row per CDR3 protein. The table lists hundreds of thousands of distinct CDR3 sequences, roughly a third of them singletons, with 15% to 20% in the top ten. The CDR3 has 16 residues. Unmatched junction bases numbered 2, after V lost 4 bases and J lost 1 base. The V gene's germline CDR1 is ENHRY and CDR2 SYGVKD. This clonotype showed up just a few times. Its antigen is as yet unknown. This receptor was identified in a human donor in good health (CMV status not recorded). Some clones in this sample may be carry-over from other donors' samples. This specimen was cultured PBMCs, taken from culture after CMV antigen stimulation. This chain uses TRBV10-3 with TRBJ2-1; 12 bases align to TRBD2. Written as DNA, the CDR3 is TGTGCCATCAGTGCGACTAGCGGGAGTTCCTACAATGAGCAGTTCTTC. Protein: CAISATSGSSYNEQFF.